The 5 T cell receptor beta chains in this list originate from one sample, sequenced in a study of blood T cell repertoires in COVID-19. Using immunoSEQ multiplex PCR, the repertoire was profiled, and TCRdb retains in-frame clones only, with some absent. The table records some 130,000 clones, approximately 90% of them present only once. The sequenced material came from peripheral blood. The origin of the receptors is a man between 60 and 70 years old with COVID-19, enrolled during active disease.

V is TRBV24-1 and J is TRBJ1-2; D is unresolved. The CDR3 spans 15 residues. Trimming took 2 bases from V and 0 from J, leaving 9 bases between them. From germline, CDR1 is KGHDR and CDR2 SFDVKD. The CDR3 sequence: CATSDSEDPNYGYTF. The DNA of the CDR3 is TGTGCCACCAGTGATTCGGAGGACCCTAACTATGGCTACACCTTC.

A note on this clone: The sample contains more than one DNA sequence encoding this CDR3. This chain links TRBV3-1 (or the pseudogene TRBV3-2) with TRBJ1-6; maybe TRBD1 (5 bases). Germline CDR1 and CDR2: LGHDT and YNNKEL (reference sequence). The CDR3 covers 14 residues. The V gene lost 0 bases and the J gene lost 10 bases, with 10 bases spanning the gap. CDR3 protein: CASSQDRTSSPLHF. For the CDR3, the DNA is TGTGCCAGCAGCCAAGATAGGACATCCTCACCCCTCCACTTT.

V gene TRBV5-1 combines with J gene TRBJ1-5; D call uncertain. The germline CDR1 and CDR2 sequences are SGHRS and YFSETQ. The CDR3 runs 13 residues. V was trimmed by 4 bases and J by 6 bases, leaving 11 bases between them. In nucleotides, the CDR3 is TGCGCCAGCAGCCCGGGAGGGTCTCAGCCCCAGCATTTT. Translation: CASSPGGSQPQHF. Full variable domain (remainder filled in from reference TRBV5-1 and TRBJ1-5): KAGVTQTPRYLIKTRGQQVTLSCSPISGHRSVSWYQQTPGQGLQFLFEYFSETQRNKGNFPGRFSGRQFSNSRSEMNVSTLELGDSALYLCASSPGGSQPQHFGDGTRLSIL.

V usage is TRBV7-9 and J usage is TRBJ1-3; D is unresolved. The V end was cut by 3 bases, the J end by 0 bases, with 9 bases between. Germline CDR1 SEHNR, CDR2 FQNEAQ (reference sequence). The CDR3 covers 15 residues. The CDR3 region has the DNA TGTGCCAGCAGCTTCGAGGGTCCCTCTGGAAACACCATATATTTT. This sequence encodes CASSFEGPSGNTIYF.

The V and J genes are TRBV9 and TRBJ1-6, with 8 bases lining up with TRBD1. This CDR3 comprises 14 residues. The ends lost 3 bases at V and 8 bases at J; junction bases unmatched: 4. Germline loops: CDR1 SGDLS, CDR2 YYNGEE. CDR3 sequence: CASSALTGDSPLHF. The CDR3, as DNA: TGTGCCAGCAGCGCTTTGACAGGGGATTCACCCCTCCACTTT.